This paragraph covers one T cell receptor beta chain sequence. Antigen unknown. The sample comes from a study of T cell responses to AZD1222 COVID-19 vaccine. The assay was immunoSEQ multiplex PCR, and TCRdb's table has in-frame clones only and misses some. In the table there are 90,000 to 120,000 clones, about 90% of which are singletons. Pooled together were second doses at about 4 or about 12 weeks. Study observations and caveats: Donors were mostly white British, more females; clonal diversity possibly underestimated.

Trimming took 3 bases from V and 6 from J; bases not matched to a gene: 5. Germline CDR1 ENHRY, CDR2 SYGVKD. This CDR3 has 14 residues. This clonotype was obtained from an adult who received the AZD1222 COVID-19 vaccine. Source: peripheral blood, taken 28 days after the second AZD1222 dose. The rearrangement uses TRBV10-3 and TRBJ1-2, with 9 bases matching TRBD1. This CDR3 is CAISDVTGGHGYTF. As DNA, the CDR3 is TGTGCCATCAGTGACGTCACAGGGGGCCATGGCTACACCTTC.